This T cell receptor beta chain was identified in a study of T-cell reconstitution after alpha-beta-depleted transplantation in children (dated by TCRdb to 2016 to 2017). Regarding the study in general: The study quantitatively tracked T-cell immune reconstitution after TCRalphabeta/CD19-depleted allogeneic hematopoietic cell transplantation in children using TCR repertoire profiling.

In the germline V gene, CDR1 corresponds to SGHTA and CDR2 to FQGNSA. At the junction V is shortened by 1 base and J by 11 bases; bases outside the gene matches: 6. The CDR3 spans 13 residues, from the cysteine through the phenylalanine. Just CDR3 DNA is preserved here, 39 bases in frame from base 1. The library was produced with PCR. Sequenced using an Illumina HiSeq 2500. Molecular barcoding was employed in the preparation of TCR libraries, with unique molecular identifiers being used to normalize TCRbeta repertoire quantification. Through fastp at Q25 and MiXCR, TCRdb rebuilt clones from the public reads, retaining in-frame beta chains. Rows with a matching CDR3 protein are joined into one entry that keeps the most common DNA and genes. Across this sample there are roughly 220,000 distinct CDR3 sequences, with 12% seen only once. The ten largest clones add up to over 2% of the sample. This clonotype was found many times. Its antigen remains undetermined. Base-call qualities are not available, and no considerably larger clone is one nucleotide away.

The sequencing here drew on PBMCs from the stem cell graft donor, taken from the stem cell graft. The chain is encoded by TRBV7-2 joined to TRBJ1-1, with 8 bases matching TRBD1. This receptor was taken from a human donor who donated a stem cell graft to a child with acute lymphoblastic leukemia. CDR3 protein: CASSLVRTGMAFF. The sequenced DNA is TGTGCCAGCAGCTTAGTTAGGACAGGGATGGCTTTCTTT.